This record looks at one TCR beta chain sequence and its context. Its target is unknown. TCRdb keeps only in-frame clones here, not all; method: immunoSEQ multiplex PCR. The sample records about 64,000 clones, about 81% being singletons. This specimen belongs to a study of OX40 agonist ivuxolimab in advanced cancers. Turning to the study itself: At doses from 0.01 to 10 mg/kg, patients were given intravenous ivuxolimab every 2 weeks. Partial responses were achieved by three patients, of whom one had hepatocellular carcinoma and two had cutaneous melanoma.

Study-level points and caveats: At 0.1 to 3.0 mg/kg, CD4+ and CD8+ blood T cells expanded clonally by week 6.

The TCR comes from an adult with an advanced solid tumor such as melanoma, head and neck, liver or kidney cancer. The sequences come from CD4+ or CD8+ T cells sorted from blood, collected in a trial of the OX40 agonist ivuxolimab.

The DNA for the CDR3 is TGTGCCAGCAGCTTAGCCCGGGCGGGGGGTGGAGAGACCCAGTACTTC. As protein: CASSLARAGGGETQYF. J is TRBJ2-5 and V is TRBV7-8, with TRBD2 matching 8 bases. The CDR3 has 16 residues. CDR1 and CDR2 (germline): SGHVS, FQNEAQ. V gave up 0 bases and J gave up 4 bases; unmatched junction bases: 7. The full variable domain, with the rest looked up from reference TRBV7-8 and TRBJ2-5, is GAGVSQSPRYKVAKRGQDVALRCDPISGHVSLFWYQQALGQGPEFLTYFQNEAQLDKSGLPSDRFFAERPEGSVSTLKIQRTQQEDSAVYLCASSLARAGGGETQYFGPGTRLLVL.